A selection of T cell receptor beta chains follows, all from one sample in a study of cytomegalovirus exposure and HLA in healthy donors. Sequenced by immunoSEQ multiplex PCR; TCRdb stores in-frame clones only, minus some. The data hold about 55,000 clones, with roughly 80% observed a single time. Sequenced material: PBMCs. All receptors come from a man aged 30-40 years in good health and CMV-seronegative. Each CDR3 is given without its conserved first and last residue. D genes are given only for firm matches. The listing skips clone size in some rows; elsewhere it reads once, few, many or a size class.

>-|-|TRBJ1-2|TRBV11-2
ASSSQRSANYGYT
>TRBD2|once|TRBJ2-4|TRBV7-2
ASSLVTSGRGIQY
>-|-|TRBJ1-4|TRBV10-1
ASSFVETNEKLF
>-|-|TRBJ1-3|TRBV7-2
ASSLGQSGNTIY
>-|few|TRBJ1-4|TRBV2
ASSRQRHNEKLF
>TRBD1|-|TRBJ1-1|TRBV5-4
ASSPDRGIVNTEAL
>-|-|TRBJ2-7|TRBV5-6
ASSRVGEAPSHTEQY
>-|-|TRBJ1-3|TRBV9
ASSVELGGGSGNTIY
>-|-|TRBJ1-2|TRBV28
ASSLSGGENYGYT
>-|-|TRBJ1-4|TRBV29-1
SVERYEKLF
>TRBD1|-|TRBJ2-1|TRBV28
ASSLSGTGGQNEQF
>-|-|TRBJ1-2|TRBV5-5
ASSLEYPPVFNYGYT
>-|-|TRBJ2-1|TRBV7-3
ASSFAGGNEQF
>TRBD1|-|TRBJ1-4|TRBV5-6
ASSLVRGQRNEKLF
>-|-|TRBJ1-2|TRBV6-1
ASMGNVHGKYGYT
>TRBD1|few|TRBJ1-1|TRBV5-1
ASSLGTGSTEAF
>-|few|TRBJ1-2|TRBV30
ARDYGYT
>-|-|TRBJ2-7|TRBV9
ASSVVGGDEQY
>TRBD2|-|TRBJ2-1|TRBV11-2
ASSPIILAGLNEQF
>TRBD1|once|TRBJ2-4|TRBV29-1
SAGTGGNIQY
>-|few|TRBJ2-4|TRBV13
ASRRQVAKNIQY